This T cell receptor beta chain was sequenced in a study of blood T cell repertoires in COVID-19. Study summary: Both acute and convalescent COVID-19 samples were obtained from the United States, Italy and Spain.

V was trimmed by 0 bases and J by 2 bases, leaving 12 bases between them. The germline gives CDR1 SGHNT, CDR2 YYREEE (reference sequence). CDR3 length: 16 residues. Authors' methods: Researchers report that nucleated cell counts were estimated from reference gene primer amplification. The table came from immunoSEQ multiplex PCR; TCRdb's copy has only in-frame clones and leaves some out. V and J calls plus clone size are reproduced from that table; the DNA served to infer D and trimming. The table includes approximately 380,000 clones, approximately 91% detected once. V and J are TRBV5-4 and TRBJ1-5; maybe TRBD1 (6 bases). The sequenced sample consisted of PBMCs or T cells enriched from blood (not recorded which). The source is a woman aged 40 to 50 who had been exposed to COVID-19. CDR3 protein: CASSLGGPGGNQPQHF. The CDR3 DNA reads as TGTGCCAGCAGCTTGGGGGGGCCCGGGGGCAATCAGCCCCAGCATTTT.